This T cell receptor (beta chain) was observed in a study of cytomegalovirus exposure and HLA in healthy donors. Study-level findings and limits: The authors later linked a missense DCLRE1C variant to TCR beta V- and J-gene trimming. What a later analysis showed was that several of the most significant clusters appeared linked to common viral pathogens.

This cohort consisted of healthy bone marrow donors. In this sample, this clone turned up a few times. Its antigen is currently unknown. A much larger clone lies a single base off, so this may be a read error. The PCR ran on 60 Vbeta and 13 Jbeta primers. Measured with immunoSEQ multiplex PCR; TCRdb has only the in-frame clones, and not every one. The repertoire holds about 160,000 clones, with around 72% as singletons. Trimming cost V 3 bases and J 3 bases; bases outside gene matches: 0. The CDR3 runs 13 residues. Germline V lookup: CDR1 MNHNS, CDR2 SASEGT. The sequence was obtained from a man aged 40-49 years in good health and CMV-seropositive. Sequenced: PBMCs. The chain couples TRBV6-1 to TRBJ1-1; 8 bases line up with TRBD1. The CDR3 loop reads CASSDRGHTEAFF. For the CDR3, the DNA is TGTGCCAGCAGTGACAGGGGGCACACTGAAGCTTTCTTT.